What follows are 18 T cell receptor beta chains derived from one specimen sequenced in a study of response to subunit inactivated influenza vaccine. TCRdb ran MiXCR on the RT-PCR reads and lists one entry per CDR3 protein. The data hold about 620,000 distinct CDR3 sequences, with about an eighth observed a single time. The specimen was PBMCs from blood, collected on the day of vaccination. These receptors were collected from a man aged 45-65 years who received an inactivated influenza vaccine.

This clonotype appeared many times. V is TRBV24-1 and J is TRBJ2-4; TRBD2 is a possible D gene (6 bases). The germline V and J ends were trimmed by 4 bases and 0 bases, with 9 bases remaining between them. The CDR3 contains 15 residues. CDR1 is KGHDR and CDR2 is SFDVKD in the germline V gene. The CDR3 loop is CATSDGGLAKNIQYF. The CDR3 DNA reads as TGTGCCACCAGTGACGGGGGATTAGCCAAAAACATTCAGTACTTC.

The gene calls are TRBV29-1 and TRBJ2-1; TRBD1 matches 7 bases. The J segment lost 3 bases and the V segment lost 6 bases, leaving 5 bases of the junction unmatched. CDR1 is SQVTM, CDR2 ANQGSEA, per germline. This CDR3 region has 13 residues. The CDR3 loop is CSVEGQYYNEQFF. In DNA form, the CDR3 reads TGCAGCGTAGAGGGACAGTACTACAATGAGCAGTTCTTC.

This clonotype was counted between two and nine times. The chain is built from TRBV25-1 and TRBJ2-7; 7 nucleotides line up with TRBD1. V gave up 6 bases and J gave up 6 bases; unmatched junction bases: 8. The CDR3 length is 13 residues. Per the germline V gene, CDR1 is MGHDK and CDR2 is SYGVNS. The CDR3 region is CASSEGARAEQYF. DNA of the CDR3: TGTGCCAGCAGCGAGGGGGCGAGGGCCGAGCAGTACTTC.

The rearrangement joins TRBV7-2 to TRBJ2-2; D gene ambiguous. This CDR3 is built from 16 residues. V was shortened by 1 base and J by 6 bases, with 15 bases between the two germline ends. Germline loops: CDR1 SGHTA, CDR2 FQGNSA. CDR3 nucleotides: TGTGCCAGCAGCTTAGTTCCCTTATTGGTATCCGGGGAGCTGTTTTTT. This codes for CASSLVPLLVSGELFF.

The V call is TRBV12-3 or TRBV12-4, the J call TRBJ1-5, with D uncertain. V lost 6 bases, J lost 8 bases, and 11 bases lay in between. This CDR3 is 12 amino acids long. The CDR3 is CASSDPWEPQHF. The CDR3 DNA is TGTGCCAGCAGCGACCCTTGGGAGCCCCAGCATTTT.

The chain combines TRBV9 with TRBJ2-3; tentatively, D is TRBD1 (6 bases). The germline gives CDR1 SGDLS, CDR2 YYNGEE. The CDR3 sequence is 14 residues long. Trimming pared 6 bases from V and 2 bases from J, leaving 13 bases between. The CDR3 here is CASTLGGFTDTQYF. The CDR3 DNA follows: TGTGCCAGCACCCTAGGGGGATTCACAGATACGCAGTATTTT.

The chain combines TRBV4-2 with TRBJ1-1; D possibly corresponds to TRBD1 (5 bases). V lost 0 bases, J lost 1 base, and 12 bases lay in between. The CDR3 consists of 16 residues. CDR1 is LGHNA, CDR2 YNFKEQ, per germline. For the CDR3, the DNA is TGTGCCAGCAGCCAAGATGGTACAGGCGGGAACACTGAAGCTTTCTTT. Amino acids: CASSQDGTGGNTEAFF.

The chain joins TRBV4-1 to TRBJ2-1, with 9 bases fitting TRBD2. Germline loops: CDR1 MGHRA, CDR2 YSYEKL. The V and J ends lost 2 bases and 4 bases, in that order; junction bases with no gene match: 3. The CDR3 runs to 15 residues. The CDR3 loop is CASSQRGLAYNEQFF. CDR3 bases: TGCGCCAGCAGCCAAAGGGGACTAGCTTACAATGAGCAGTTCTTC.

This clonotype was counted only a few times. The chain is built from TRBV12-3 or TRBV12-4 and TRBJ1-2, with D possibly being TRBD1 (5 bases). This CDR3 has 14 amino acids. The V gene lost 0 bases and the J gene lost 5 bases, with 10 bases spanning the gap. Written as DNA, the CDR3 is TGTGCCAGCAGTTTAGCGGGGCAGCCTTATGGCTACACCTTC. It yields the protein CASSLAGQPYGYTF.

This clonotype was recorded at least ten times. This sequence joins TRBV14 and TRBJ2-6; TRBD1 is a possible D gene (6 bases). Germline V CDR1 and CDR2: SGHDN, FVKESK. Between the trimmed V and J ends, which lost 3 bases and 2 bases, there was a span of 8 bases. The CDR3 has 15 amino acids. CDR3 nucleotide sequence: TGTGCCAGCAGCCAGACAGGAACTGGGGCCAACGTCCTGACTTTC. This gives the protein CASSQTGTGANVLTF.

The rearrangement uses TRBV3-1 and TRBJ2-5, with D uncertain. The ends were cut back, 4 bases at V and 5 bases at J, with 14 bases in the middle. This CDR3 is 14 amino acids long. CDR1 and CDR2 from the germline V gene are LGHDT and YNNKEL (reference sequence). The CDR3 sequence: CASSRRRIHETQYF. In DNA form, the CDR3 reads TGTGCCAGCAGCCGCCGAAGAATACATGAGACCCAGTACTTC.

V and J are TRBV29-1 and TRBJ2-7; tentatively, D is TRBD1 (6 bases). The germline gives CDR1 SQVTM, CDR2 ANQGSEA. The CDR3 length is 15 residues. V lost 1 base and J 2 bases, leaving 15 bases between the germline ends. The CDR3 DNA is TGCAGCGTTGAAGGTACCGGGACACAAACCTACGAGCAGTACTTC. Its translation is CSVEGTGTQTYEQYF.

This clonotype was seen many times. The V gene is TRBV21-1, the J gene TRBJ1-1; the D call TRBD1 from the table was never checked on the DNA. TRBV21-1 is a known pseudogene. The CDR3 is 14 residues long. The CDR3 nucleotides are TGTGCCAGCAGCCCAACGGGACAAAACACTGAAGCTTTCTTT. Translated: CASSPTGQNTEAFF.

The chain uses TRBV20-1 and TRBJ2-7; 11 nucleotides agree with TRBD1. Germline-derived CDR1 and CDR2 are DFQATT and SNEGSKA (reference sequence). After removal of 5 bases from V and 8 bases from J, the junction contained 8 bases not matched to a gene. The CDR3 is made up of 13 amino acids. CDR3 nucleotides: TGCAGTGCTTCCGGGACAGGGGGACTCCAGCAGTACTTC. Translating gives CSASGTGGLQQYF.

V and J are TRBV11-2 and TRBJ2-2, with D possibly TRBD2 on 6 matching bases. Germline V gives CDR1 SGHAT, CDR2 FQNNGV. The V and J ends lost 0 bases and 5 bases respectively, with 19 bases between them. The CDR3 runs 18 residues. The CDR3 here is CASSLDTWRDEKTGELFF. CDR3 nucleotide sequence: TGTGCCAGCAGCTTAGATACGTGGCGGGACGAGAAGACCGGGGAGCTGTTTTTT.

The chain couples TRBV24-1 to TRBJ2-3; perhaps D is TRBD1 or TRBD2 (5 bases each). The length of the CDR3 is 18 residues. The V gene's germline CDR1 is KGHDR and CDR2 SFDVKD. V lost 3 bases and J 5 bases, leaving 23 bases between the germline ends. CDR3 residues: CATSDQVPRGSEKDTQYF. The CDR3 DNA is TGTGCCACCAGTGATCAAGTCCCTAGGGGTAGCGAGAAAGATACGCAGTATTTT.

The CDR3 DNA reads as TGTGCCATCAGCCCTCGACTAGCGGGACGTGTCGATGAGCAGTTCTTC. Protein: CAISPRLAGRVDEQFF. The rearrangement uses TRBV10-3 and TRBJ2-1, with TRBD2 matching over 11 bases. CDR1 ENHRY and CDR2 SYGVKD come from the germline V gene. This CDR3 spans 16 amino acids. With 6 bases clipped from V and 8 bases from J, the junction kept 12 bases outside the gene matches.

The chain carries TRBV7-2 and TRBJ2-4, with TRBD2 identical over 8 bases. V gave up 4 bases and J gave up 6 bases; unmatched junction bases: 2. The V gene's germline CDR1 is SGHTA and CDR2 FQGNSA. The CDR3 is 13 residues long. In DNA, the CDR3 is TGTGCCAGCAGCTCGGGAGGGGCAAACATTCAGTACTTC. Protein product: CASSSGGANIQYF.